The clone carrying this TCR beta chain appeared a single time. The authors' processing: Estimates of nucleated cell counts were drawn from the amplification of reference gene primers. The repertoire was sequenced with immunoSEQ multiplex PCR; TCRdb's copy has only in-frame clones and lacks some. For V, J and clone size, that table is used; D and trimming come from the DNA. This table has 300,000 to 350,000 clones, roughly 90% appearing once. These data come from a study of blood T cell repertoires in COVID-19. Overall study context: PBMCs, B-cell-depleted T cells, or T cells provided the cDNA or gDNA that made up the material.

V shed 3 bases and J shed 4 bases, with 7 bases lying between them. The germline V gene has CDR1 WSHSY and CDR2 SAAADI. The CDR3 loop spans 14 amino acids. All enrollees were about 18 to 90 years old and from roughly 22 US areas. Participants' own reports of clinical history determined their cohort assignment. The sample comprised PBMCs or T cells enriched from blood (not recorded which). The V gene is TRBV10-2, the J gene TRBJ2-6; maybe TRBD1 (5 bases). The receptor's source is a woman aged 18-30 years with acute COVID-19. The CDR3 bases are TGCGCCAGCAGTGACAGGGCCGGGGCCAACGTCCTGACTTTC. Its protein is CASSDRAGANVLTF.